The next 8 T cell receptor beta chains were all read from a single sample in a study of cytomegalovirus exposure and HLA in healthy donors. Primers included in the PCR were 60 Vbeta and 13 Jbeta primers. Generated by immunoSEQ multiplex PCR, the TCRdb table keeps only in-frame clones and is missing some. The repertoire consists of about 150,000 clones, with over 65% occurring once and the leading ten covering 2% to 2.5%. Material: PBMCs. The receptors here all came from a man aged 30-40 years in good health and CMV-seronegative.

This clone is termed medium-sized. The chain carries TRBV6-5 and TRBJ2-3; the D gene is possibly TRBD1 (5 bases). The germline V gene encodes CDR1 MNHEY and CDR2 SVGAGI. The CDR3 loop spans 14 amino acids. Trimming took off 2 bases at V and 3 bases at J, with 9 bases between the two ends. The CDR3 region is CASSYVQGTDTQYF. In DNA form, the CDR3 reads TGTGCCAGCAGTTACGTTCAGGGTACAGATACGCAGTATTTT.

The CDR3 loop is CASSQDEAGRNNEQFF. CDR3 nucleotide sequence: TGCGCCAGCAGCCAAGATGAAGCGGGGCGCAACAATGAGCAGTTCTTC. V and J are TRBV4-3 and TRBJ2-1; 7 positions match TRBD2. CDR3 size: 16 residues. CDR1 is LGHNA, CDR2 YSLEER, per germline. The J segment lost 5 bases and the V segment lost 0 bases, leaving 7 bases of the junction unmatched.

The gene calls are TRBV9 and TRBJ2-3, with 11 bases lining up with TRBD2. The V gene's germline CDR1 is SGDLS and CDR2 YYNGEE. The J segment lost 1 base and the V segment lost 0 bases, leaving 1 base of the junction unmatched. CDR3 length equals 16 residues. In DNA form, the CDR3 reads TGTGCCAGCAGCGTAGTAGCGGGGGGGGGCACAGATACGCAGTATTTT. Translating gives CASSVVAGGGTDTQYF.

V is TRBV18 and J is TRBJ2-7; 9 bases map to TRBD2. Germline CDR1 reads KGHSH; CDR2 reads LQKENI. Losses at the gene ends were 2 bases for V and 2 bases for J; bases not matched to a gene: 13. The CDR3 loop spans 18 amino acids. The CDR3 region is CASSPTIGTGGGAYEQYF. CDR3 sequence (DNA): TGTGCCAGCTCACCAACCATTGGTACGGGCGGGGGGGCCTACGAGCAGTACTTC. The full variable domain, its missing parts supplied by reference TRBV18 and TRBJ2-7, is NAGVMQNPRHLVRRRGQEARLRCSPMKGHSHVYWYRQLPEEGLKFMVYLQKENIIDESGMPKERFSAEFPKEGPSILRIQQVVRGDSAAYFCASSPTIGTGGGAYEQYFGPGTRLTVT.

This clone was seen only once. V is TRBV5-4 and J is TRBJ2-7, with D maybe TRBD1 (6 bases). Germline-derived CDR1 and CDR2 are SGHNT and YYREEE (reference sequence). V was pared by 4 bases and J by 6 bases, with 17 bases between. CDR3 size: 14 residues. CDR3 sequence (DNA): TGTGCCAGCAGCCTACAGGGTGGGGGTTGCGAGCAGTACTTC. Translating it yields CASSLQGGGCEQYF. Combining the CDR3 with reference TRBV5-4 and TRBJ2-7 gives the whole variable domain ETGVTQSPTHLIKTRGQQVTLRCSSQSGHNTVSWYQQALGQGPQFIFQYYREEENGRGNFPPRFSGLQFPNYSSELNVNALELDDSALYLCASSLQGGGCEQYFGPGTRLTVT.

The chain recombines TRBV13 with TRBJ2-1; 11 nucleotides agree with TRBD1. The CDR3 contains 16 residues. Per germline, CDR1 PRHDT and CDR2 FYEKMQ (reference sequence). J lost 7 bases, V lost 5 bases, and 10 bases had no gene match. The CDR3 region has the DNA TGTGCCAGCAGCCCGTCCGGGACAGGGGGTAGTAATGAGCAGTTCTTC. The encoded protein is CASSPSGTGGSNEQFF.

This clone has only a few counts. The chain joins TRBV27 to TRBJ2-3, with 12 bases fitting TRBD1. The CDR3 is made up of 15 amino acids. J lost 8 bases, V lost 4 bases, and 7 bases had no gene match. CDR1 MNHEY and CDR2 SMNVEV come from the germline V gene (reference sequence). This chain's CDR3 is CASSSAGTGGFTQYF. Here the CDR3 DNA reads TGTGCCAGCAGTTCTGCCGGGACAGGGGGCTTTACGCAGTATTTT.

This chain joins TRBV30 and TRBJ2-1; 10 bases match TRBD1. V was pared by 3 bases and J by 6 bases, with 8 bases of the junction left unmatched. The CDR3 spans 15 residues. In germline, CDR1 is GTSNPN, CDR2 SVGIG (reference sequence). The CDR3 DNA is TGTGCCTGGAGCGAGACAGGGGGCTGGGGCAATGAGCAGTTCTTC. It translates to CAWSETGGWGNEQFF.